The 8 T cell receptor beta chains in this list originate from one sample, sequenced in a study of beta chain features in type 1 diabetes. Expressed TCRB transcripts were sequenced because the isolated RNA had all been reverse transcribed beforehand. Repertoires were generated with immunoSEQ multiplex PCR, while TCRdb's copy carries only in-frame clones and drops some. The table lists about 450,000 clones, about an eighth of them singletons. Sample: naive CD4+ T cells from blood. The receptors stem from a young woman in good health.

This clone was counted only a few times. The rearrangement links TRBV6-5 to TRBJ2-1; TRBD2 aligns across 9 bases. J was trimmed by 0 bases and V by 1 base; bases with no gene match: 1. In germline, CDR1 is MNHEY, CDR2 SVGAGI. The CDR3 contains 16 residues. In nucleotides, the CDR3 is TGTGCCAGCAGTTACTTTAGCGGGAGCTCCTACAATGAGCAGTTCTTC. Its translation is CASSYFSGSSYNEQFF.

This clone was found a few times. The rearrangement joins TRBV27 to TRBJ2-3; D unresolved. V lost 0 bases, J lost 6 bases, and 13 bases lay in between. This CDR3 contains 15 residues. Germline V lookup: CDR1 MNHEY, CDR2 SMNVEV (reference sequence). The DNA of the CDR3 is TGTGCCAGCAGTTTATCGCTCGGACCCCGGGATACGCAGTATTTT. Its protein is CASSLSLGPRDTQYF.

The chain recombines TRBV30 with TRBJ1-5; D call uncertain. CDR1 is GTSNPN and CDR2 is SVGIG in the germline V gene (reference sequence). The length of the CDR3 is 13 residues. V was shortened by 4 bases and J by 4 bases, with 11 bases between the two germline ends. CDR3 in DNA: TGTGCCTGGACCATAAAGGGAAATCAGCCCCAGCATTTT. Protein product: CAWTIKGNQPQHF.

This clone has more than one count but fewer than ten. This chain links TRBV7-3 with TRBJ2-1; D gene unclear. The V gene's germline CDR1 is SGHTA and CDR2 FQGTGA. The V end was cut by 5 bases, the J end by 4 bases, with 12 bases between. The CDR3 has 14 residues. The CDR3 DNA is TGTGCCAGCAGCAACCCCGGCGCTTACAATGAGCAGTTCTTC. Translation gives CASSNPGAYNEQFF.

This clone has just a few counts. V and J are TRBV7-9 and TRBJ2-3; no firm D call. There are 14 residues in the CDR3. Trimming took 3 bases from V and 1 from J, leaving 8 bases between them. Per the germline V gene, CDR1 is SEHNR and CDR2 is FQNEAQ (reference sequence). The CDR3 DNA sequence: TGTGCCAGCAGCTTCGTCAGAGGCACAGATACGCAGTATTTT. This codes for CASSFVRGTDTQYF.

The chain couples TRBV7-9 to TRBJ1-1; 8 bases agree with TRBD1. The V gene's germline CDR1 is SEHNR and CDR2 FQNEAQ (reference sequence). The CDR3 is 13 amino acids. Germline trimming cut 3 bases from V and 4 bases from J; bases unmatched to any gene: 1. The CDR3 DNA follows: TGTGCCAGCAGCTTCACAGGGGGCACTGAAGCTTTCTTT. This encodes CASSFTGGTEAFF.

Of note for this clone: This same CDR3 is encoded by further DNA sequences in the sample. The chain employs TRBV9 and TRBJ2-2; D remains ambiguous. Trimming cost V 0 bases and J 4 bases, with 4 bases left between them. The CDR3 contains 13 residues. Germline CDR1 is SGDLS and CDR2 is YYNGEE. In DNA form, the CDR3 reads TGTGCCAGCAGCGTAGGTATCACCGGGGAGCTGTTTTTT. Its protein is CASSVGITGELFF.

This chain uses TRBV29-1 with TRBJ1-2, with a weak D call TRBD1 (5 bases). V was trimmed by 3 bases and J by 9 bases, leaving 14 bases between them. CDR1 and CDR2 from the germline V gene are SQVTM and ANQGSEA. This CDR3 spans 12 amino acids. The CDR3 nucleotides are TGCAGCGTTGAGACAGCGCGCCTATGCTACACCTTC. This translates into CSVETARLCYTF.